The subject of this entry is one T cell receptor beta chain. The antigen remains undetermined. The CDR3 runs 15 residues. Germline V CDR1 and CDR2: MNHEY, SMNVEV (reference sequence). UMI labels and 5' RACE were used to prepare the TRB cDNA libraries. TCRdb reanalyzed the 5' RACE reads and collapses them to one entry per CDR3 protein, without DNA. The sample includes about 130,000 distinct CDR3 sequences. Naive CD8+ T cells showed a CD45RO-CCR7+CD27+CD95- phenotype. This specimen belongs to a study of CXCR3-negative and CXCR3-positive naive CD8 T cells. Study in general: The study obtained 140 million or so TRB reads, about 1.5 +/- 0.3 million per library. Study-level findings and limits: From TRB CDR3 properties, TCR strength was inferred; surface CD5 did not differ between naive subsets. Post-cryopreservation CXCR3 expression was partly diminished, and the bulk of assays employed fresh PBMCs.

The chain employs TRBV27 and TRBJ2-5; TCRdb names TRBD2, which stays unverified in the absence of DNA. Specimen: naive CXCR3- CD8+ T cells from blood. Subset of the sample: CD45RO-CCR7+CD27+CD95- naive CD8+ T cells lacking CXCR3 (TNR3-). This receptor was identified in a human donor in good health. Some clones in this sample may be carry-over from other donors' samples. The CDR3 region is CASRTDGGTQETQYF.